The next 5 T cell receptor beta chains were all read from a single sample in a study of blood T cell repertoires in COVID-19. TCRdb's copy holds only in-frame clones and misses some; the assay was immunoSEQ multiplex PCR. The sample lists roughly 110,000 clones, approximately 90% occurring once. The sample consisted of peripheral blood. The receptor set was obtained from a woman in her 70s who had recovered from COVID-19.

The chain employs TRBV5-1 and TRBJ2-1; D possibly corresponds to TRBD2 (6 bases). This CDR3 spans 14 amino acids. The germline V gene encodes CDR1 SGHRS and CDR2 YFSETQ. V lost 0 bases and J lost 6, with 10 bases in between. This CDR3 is CASSLVVGGNEQFF. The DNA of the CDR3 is TGCGCCAGCAGCTTGGTTGTGGGGGGCAATGAGCAGTTCTTC.

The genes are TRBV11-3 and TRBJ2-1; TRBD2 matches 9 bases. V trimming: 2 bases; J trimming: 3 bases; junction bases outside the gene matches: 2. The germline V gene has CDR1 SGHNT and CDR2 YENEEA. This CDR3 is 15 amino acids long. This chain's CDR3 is CASSLQRGDYNEQFF. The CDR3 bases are TGTGCCAGCAGCTTACAGCGGGGGGACTACAATGAGCAGTTCTTC.

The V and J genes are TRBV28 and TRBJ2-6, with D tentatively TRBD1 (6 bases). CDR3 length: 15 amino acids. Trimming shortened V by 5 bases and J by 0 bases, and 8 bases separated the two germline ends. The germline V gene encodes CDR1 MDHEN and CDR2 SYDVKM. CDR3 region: CASSVGGSGANVLTF. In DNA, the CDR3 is TGTGCCAGCAGTGTAGGGGGCTCTGGGGCCAACGTCCTGACTTTC.

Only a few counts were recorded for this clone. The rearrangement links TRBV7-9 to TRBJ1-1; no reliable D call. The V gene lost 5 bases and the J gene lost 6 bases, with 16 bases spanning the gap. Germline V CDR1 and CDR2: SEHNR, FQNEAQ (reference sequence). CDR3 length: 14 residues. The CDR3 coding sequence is TGTGCCAGCAGCCTGTCCCGCGGGGTACCTGAAGCTTTCTTT. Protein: CASSLSRGVPEAFF.

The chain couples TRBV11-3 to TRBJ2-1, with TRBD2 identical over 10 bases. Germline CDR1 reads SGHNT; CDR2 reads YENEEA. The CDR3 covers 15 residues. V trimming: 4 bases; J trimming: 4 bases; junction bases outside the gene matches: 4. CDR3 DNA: TGTGCCAGCAGCTCAGCGGGAGGGAATTACAATGAGCAGTTCTTC. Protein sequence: CASSSAGGNYNEQFF.